This T cell receptor beta chain was sequenced during a study of blood T cell repertoires in COVID-19. CDR3 size: 13 residues. The germline V gene encodes CDR1 MRHNA and CDR2 SNTAGT. Unmatched junction bases numbered 0, after V lost 5 bases and J lost 3 bases. By its share, this clone is medium-sized. Sequenced by immunoSEQ multiplex PCR; TCRdb stores in-frame clones only, minus some. The top ten hold 0.95% to 1.3% of the sample, which has tens of thousands of clones, around 91% seen once. The V call is TRBV6-4, the J call TRBJ2-2; 7 nucleotides match TRBD2. This sequence originates from a woman between 45 and 65 years old in a cohort sampled during active COVID-19. Sequencing was performed on peripheral blood. CDR3 in amino acids: CASSSGDTGELFF. CDR3 nucleotides: TGTGCCAGCAGTAGCGGGGACACCGGGGAGCTGTTTTTT.